This T cell receptor beta chain derives from a study of human T cells and chemical hapten exposure (dated by TCRdb to about 2021). For the study in its entirety: For sensitization, 2% DPC in acetone was applied to a roughly 2 cm by roughly 2 cm area of upper inner arm skin. Throughout the approximately 25-week study period, patients were also given weekly therapeutic DPC doses on the scalp. Patch testing on the upper back used Finn chambers containing 0.01% DPC, with scoring done after 6 days according to International Contact Dermatitis Research Group standards. Most of the patients in the cohort were female, and the cohort covered alopecia areata with under or over 50% scalp involvement, alopecia totalis and alopecia universalis. Libraries were pooled for sequencing, and variation in per-sample TCR yields was attributed mainly to small differences in library volumes within the pool. This study followed changes in the peripheral blood TCR repertoire in vivo during primary and secondary sensitization of alopecia patients to the hapten diphenylcyclopropenone (DPC). Patient blood was sampled pre-sensitization (week 0) and at 2, 6 and about 24 weeks after DPC sensitization. Under 30 alopecia patients gave blood for TCR sequencing at one to four time points (pre-sensitization, 2, 6 and 24 weeks).

CDR1 and CDR2 were assigned from the germline V gene as MNHEY and SVGAGI. V and J are trimmed by 5 bases and 2 bases, and the gene matches miss 2 bases of the junction. The CDR3 sequence holds 14 residues, the cysteine and phenylalanine included. Only the CDR3 DNA is retained, 42 bases long and in frame from the first base. To note about this clonotype: No antigen is known for it. Base qualities were left out, and no much larger clone turns up one base away.

This specimen's time point label, per the study, means: pre-sensitization, week 0. The label giving this sample's treatment or condition can be read as: therapeutic diphenylcyclopropenone sensitization with weekly scalp DPC. At each patch-test visit, blood was drawn before the patch test was applied. Eligible patients were aged 18 to 70, diagnosed with alopecia, deemed suitable for DPC therapy, and excluded if pregnant. Total RNA was extracted from unfractionated whole blood collected in Tempus Blood RNA tubes. Libraries were prepared through RACE. TCRdb names NextSeq 500 as the instrument used. During library preparation, unique molecular identifiers were attached to individual cDNA molecules so that TCRs could be counted in a quantitative, reproducible way. Each blood RNA sample was used to sequence both TCR alpha and TCR beta chains. In the source study's methods: The median number of TCRs per sample was some 100,000, ranging from about 20,000 to 700,000. The Decombinator software suite was used to annotate V, J and CDR3 in the TCR reads. For the PS versus PT1 abundance plots, all samples were subsampled to the same number of TCRs (28,000). TCRs were defined as expanded if absent before sensitization and observed at least eight times at the 2-week time point. TCRdb handled the public reads itself, with Q25 trimming in fastp and clone calling in MiXCR, and kept productive beta chains. Identical CDR3 proteins give one entry, which carries the most common genes and DNA. These V and J calls originate from TCRdb's pipeline instead of the authors' own analysis. Recorded for this sample are around 300,000 distinct CDR3 sequences; approximately 5.8% of them occurred a single time. The biggest ten clones account for about 8.2% of the sample.

What the work shows at the level of the full study, not this receptor alone: A positive correlation was found between the number of PT1 expanded TCRs and patch test score, with significance reached at thresholds 8, 16 and 32 but not 4. Significantly more large CDR3 similarity clusters were formed by expanded TCRs than by pre-sensitization or healthy control sets, consistent with antigen-driven responses. After repeated subsampling, the strength of the expansion versus patch-test correlation and the threshold at which it became significant changed. The number of TCRs above 1 in 1000 frequency did not change with DPC sensitization; there was no evidence of global repertoire structure alterations. Because every patient had alopecia, a presumed autoimmune disease, the patients' immune response might differ from that of healthy individuals.

The sequence came from a woman under 30 with alopecia areata. Some clones in this sample may be carry-over from other donors' samples. Sequencing used whole blood, obtained in connection with sensitization to the hapten diphenylcyclopropenone (DPC). The rearranged segments are TRBV6-5 and TRBJ1-4; 7 central nucleotides agree with TRBD1. The CDR3 in this case is CASSQQGTNEKLFF. The sequenced DNA is TGTGCCAGCAGTCAACAGGGGACTAATGAAAAACTGTTTTTT.